The 12 T cell receptor beta chains below were found in one sample sequenced in a study of blood T cells in healthy people across ages. Alongside a J-beta primer mix, a sample-barcoded 5' primer served in a second PCR lasting about 7 to 11 cycles. In TCRdb, the 5' RACE reads were re-called with MiXCR into one record per CDR3 protein. The sample consists of 1,500,000 or so distinct CDR3 sequences, approximately 59% of them appearing once. Sequencing was carried out using blood. These receptors were obtained from a man aged 18-30 years in good health.

This chain joins TRBV6-2 or TRBV6-3 and TRBJ2-7; TRBD1 aligns across 7 bases. The CDR3 extends over 15 amino acids. The V and J ends lost 3 bases and 3 bases, in that order; junction bases with no gene match: 8. In germline, CDR1 is MNHEY, CDR2 SVGEGT. DNA of the CDR3: TGTGCCAGCAGTTATCGGACAGGATCAGGCTACGAGCAGTACTTC. Amino acids: CASSYRTGSGYEQYF.

There are a few counts of this clonotype. The rearrangement uses TRBV14 and TRBJ1-1; D is possibly TRBD1 (6 bases). The ends were cut back, 5 bases at V and 5 bases at J, with 9 bases in the middle. Germline assignment: CDR1 SGHDN and CDR2 FVKESK. The CDR3 consists of 12 residues. As DNA, the CDR3 is TGTGCCAGCAGCTCAGGGGAGACTGAAGCTTTCTTT. Translation: CASSSGETEAFF.

The rearrangement joins TRBV12-3 or TRBV12-4 to TRBJ2-3; 9 bases map to TRBD2. This CDR3 is 16 amino acids long. V gave up 3 bases and J gave up 2 bases; unmatched junction bases: 6. The CDR3, as DNA: TGTGCCAGCAGTTTGCTTGGCGGGGGGGACACAGATACGCAGTATTTT. This gives the protein CASSLLGGGDTDTQYF.

The chain couples TRBV20-1 to TRBJ2-7; TRBD2 agrees at 12 bases. The J call may be in error: the DNA end matches TRBJ2-5 better. Germline CDR1 reads DFQATT; CDR2 reads SNEGSKA (reference sequence). The CDR3 has 15 residues. For the CDR3, the DNA is TGCAGTGCCACACTAGCGGGAGGCCCCAAGCGGACCCAGTACTTC. As protein: CSATLAGGPKRTQYF.

This clonotype showed up just a few times. CDR3 region: CSVGEGQPQHF. The CDR3 DNA reads as TGCAGCGTGGGGGAGGGTCAGCCCCAGCATTTT. The chain couples TRBV29-1 to TRBJ1-5; D perhaps matches TRBD1 (5 bases). The germline V gene has CDR1 SQVTM and CDR2 ANQGSEA. Trimming shortened V by 6 bases and J by 6 bases, and 9 bases separated the two germline ends. The CDR3 contains 11 residues.

The chain recombines TRBV7-2 with TRBJ1-2; D call uncertain. Germline-derived CDR1 and CDR2 are SGHTA and FQGNSA. Trimming pared 5 bases from V and 1 base from J, leaving 17 bases between. The CDR3 runs to 16 residues. CDR3 protein: CASSLGGMERNYGYTF. Here the CDR3 DNA reads TGTGCCAGCAGCCTCGGAGGGATGGAGCGTAACTATGGCTACACCTTC.

The rearrangement links TRBV6-2 or TRBV6-3 to TRBJ2-5; 8 bases are a match to TRBD1. CDR1 is MNHEY, CDR2 SVGEGT, per germline. This CDR3 spans 14 amino acids. V was clipped by 7 bases and J by 1 base; unmatched bases: 5. The chain's CDR3 is CASTQGTGQETQYF. The CDR3 DNA reads TGTGCCAGCACTCAAGGGACAGGCCAAGAGACCCAGTACTTC.

CDR3 DNA: TGTGCCACCAGCACCGCACAAGGGGCAGTCTACACAGATACGCAGTATTTT. This translates into CATSTAQGAVYTDTQYF. This rearrangement joins TRBV15 to TRBJ2-3, with D perhaps TRBD1 (5 bases). This CDR3 has 17 amino acids. Deletions cut 4 bases from V and 2 bases from J, with 19 bases between. Germline V gene data show CDR1 as LNHNV and CDR2 as YYDKDF (reference sequence).

The chain recombines TRBV7-9 with TRBJ2-7; tentative D call: TRBD1 (5 bases). Germline V gives CDR1 SEHNR, CDR2 FQNEAQ (reference sequence). CDR3 size: 15 residues. V lost 5 bases and J 3 bases, leaving 17 bases between the germline ends. CDR3 amino acids: CASSPAAGNGYEQYF. CDR3 DNA sequence: TGTGCCAGCAGCCCAGCAGCAGGGAACGGCTACGAGCAGTACTTC.

The sample holds a few counts of this clonotype. CDR3 DNA: TGTGCCAGCAGTTCACAGGGGGGGACTGAAGCTTTCTTT. Its protein product is CASSSQGGTEAFF. The chain carries TRBV7-9 and TRBJ1-1, with 8 nucleotides matching TRBD1. In germline, CDR1 is SEHNR, CDR2 FQNEAQ (reference sequence). There are 13 residues in the CDR3. V dropped 6 bases and J dropped 5; count of bases not matched to a gene: 5.

CDR3 in DNA: TGCGCCAGCAGCCTGGGACAGGCAGTGGCCGGGGAGCTGTTTTTT. It translates to CASSLGQAVAGELFF. The rearrangement uses TRBV4-1 and TRBJ2-2, with 8 positions matching TRBD1. The V gene end was trimmed by 4 bases and the J gene end by 6 bases; junction bases not matched to a gene: 7. The CDR3 runs to 15 residues. Germline V gene sequence: CDR1 MGHRA, CDR2 YSYEKL.

The rearrangement uses TRBV25-1 and TRBJ2-1; maybe TRBD2 (6 bases). The tail of the sequence fits TRBJ2-7 better, so the J call may be wrong. The CDR3 extends over 16 amino acids. Looked up from germline, CDR1 is MGHDK and CDR2 is SYGVNS. CDR3 amino acids: CASSEDWGEVYNEQYF. The CDR3, as DNA: TGTGCCAGCAGTGAAGATTGGGGGGAGGTCTACAATGAGCAGTACTTC.